This is a list of T cell receptor beta chains from one sample in a study of blood T cell repertoires in COVID-19. Method: immunoSEQ multiplex PCR; TCRdb's copy keeps in-frame clones and lacks some. The table includes 45,000 to 65,000 clones, 85% to 90% detected once. Source material: peripheral blood. The receptors originated from a man older than 75 with active COVID-19. The CDR3 runs from the conserved cysteine through the conserved F or W. D genes are given only for firm matches. Size is stated for part of the rows, as once, few or many counts, or as a class when the clone is expanded.

CDR3	DNA	V	D	J	size
CASSPPPTSGGETQYF	TGTGCCAGCTCACCACCGCCCACTAGCGGCGGAGAGACCCAGTACTTC	TRBV18	TRBD2	TRBJ2-5	-
CATGQASRETQYF	TGTGCCACCGGACAGGCGTCAAGGGAGACCCAGTACTTC	TRBV7-8	TRBD1	TRBJ2-5	-
CAWSVEGDNNQPQHF	TGTGCCTGGAGTGTAGAAGGGGACAACAATCAGCCCCAGCATTTT	TRBV30	-	TRBJ1-5	medium-sized
CASSRNSYGYTF	TGTGCCAGCAGTCGAAACAGCTATGGCTACACCTTC	TRBV6-5	-	TRBJ1-2	-
CASSLRAYEQYF	TGTGCCAGCAGCTTGCGTGCCTACGAGCAGTACTTC	TRBV5-6	-	TRBJ2-7	-
CASSSRAYEQYF	TGTGCCAGCAGCTCTCGAGCCTACGAGCAGTACTTC	TRBV28	-	TRBJ2-7	once
CASSLGETASGNTIYF	TGCGCCAGCAGCCTTGGCGAGACAGCCTCTGGAAACACCATATATTTT	TRBV5-1	-	TRBJ1-3	medium-sized
CASSVVLAGGRDTQYF	TGTGCCAGCAGCGTAGTTCTAGCGGGAGGACGGGATACGCAGTATTTT	TRBV9	TRBD2	TRBJ2-3	-
CAWSLRAVGTEAFF	TGTGCCTGGAGTCTCCGAGCGGTCGGCACTGAAGCTTTCTTT	TRBV30	-	TRBJ1-1	-
CASSRAGTGGHEQYF	TGTGCCAGCAGTAGAGCCGGGACAGGGGGCCACGAGCAGTACTTC	TRBV28	TRBD1	TRBJ2-7	-
CASSLAAGDIEKLFF	TGTGCCAGCAGCTTAGCGGCGGGTGACATTGAAAAACTGTTTTTT	TRBV7-9	-	TRBJ1-4	-
CASSLDRGKTEAFF	TGTGCCAGCAGTCTCGACAGGGGAAAAACTGAAGCTTTCTTT	TRBV28	TRBD1	TRBJ1-1	-
CASSPGRTRTDTQYF	TGTGCCAGCAGCCCCGGCAGGACTCGCACAGATACGCAGTATTTT	TRBV6-6	-	TRBJ2-3	-
CASSYSGNNEQFF	TGTGCCAGCAGTTACAGCGGTAACAATGAGCAGTTCTTC	TRBV6-5	-	TRBJ2-1	-
CASGPAQTGMNTEAFF	TGTGCTAGTGGTCCGGCCCAGACAGGCATGAACACTGAAGCTTTCTTT	TRBV12-5	-	TRBJ1-1	-
CASSPARLSTDTQYF	TGTGCCAGCTCACCGGCCAGACTATCCACAGATACGCAGTATTTT	TRBV18	-	TRBJ2-3	once
CAWNTDRYQETQYF	TGTGCCTGGAATACCGACAGGTACCAAGAGACCCAGTACTTC	TRBV30	-	TRBJ2-5	-
CASSDRGGNQPQHF	TGTGCCAGCAGCGACAGGGGGGGCAACCAGCCCCAGCATTTT	TRBV5-4	TRBD1	TRBJ1-5	-
CSASLTGGGSDTQYF	TGCAGTGCTAGTCTAACGGGAGGGGGCTCAGATACGCAGTATTTT	TRBV20-1	-	TRBJ2-3	-
CASSNRVGTEAFF	TGTGCCAGCAGCAACAGGGTCGGCACTGAAGCTTTCTTT	TRBV6-5	-	TRBJ1-1	-
CASSLTSDQETQYF	TGTGCCAGCAGCTTGACTAGCGACCAAGAGACCCAGTACTTC	TRBV7-9	TRBD2	TRBJ2-5	-
CASSLEGGRAAETQYF	TGCGCCAGCAGCTTGGAAGGCGGGAGGGCCGCAGAGACCCAGTACTTC	TRBV5-1	TRBD2	TRBJ2-5	once
CASSPSSRTGILYEQYF	TGTGCCAGTAGTCCCTCCTCCCGGACAGGGATATTATACGAGCAGTACTTC	TRBV19	TRBD1	TRBJ2-7	-
CASSIGRMVRAGGYTF	TGTGCCAGTAGTATAGGGCGTATGGTGAGAGCGGGCGGCTACACCTTC	TRBV19	-	TRBJ1-2	-